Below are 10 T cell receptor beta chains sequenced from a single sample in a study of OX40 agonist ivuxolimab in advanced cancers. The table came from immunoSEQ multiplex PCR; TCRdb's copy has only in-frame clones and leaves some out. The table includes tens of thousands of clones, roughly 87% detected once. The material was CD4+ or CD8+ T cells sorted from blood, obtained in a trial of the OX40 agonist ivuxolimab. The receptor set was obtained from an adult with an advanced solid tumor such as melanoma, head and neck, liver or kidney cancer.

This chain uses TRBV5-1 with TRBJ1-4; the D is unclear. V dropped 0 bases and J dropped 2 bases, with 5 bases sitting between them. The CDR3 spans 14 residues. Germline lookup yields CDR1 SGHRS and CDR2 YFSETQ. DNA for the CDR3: TGCGCCAGCAGCTTGGGTCAGACTAATGAAAAACTGTTTTTT. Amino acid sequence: CASSLGQTNEKLFF.

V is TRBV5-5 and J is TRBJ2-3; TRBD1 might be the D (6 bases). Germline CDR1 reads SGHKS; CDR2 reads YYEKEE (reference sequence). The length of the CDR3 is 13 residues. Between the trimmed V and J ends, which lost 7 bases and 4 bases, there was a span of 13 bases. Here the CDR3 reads CASVGASADTQYF. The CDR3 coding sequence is TGTGCCAGCGTGGGGGCCAGCGCAGATACGCAGTATTTT.

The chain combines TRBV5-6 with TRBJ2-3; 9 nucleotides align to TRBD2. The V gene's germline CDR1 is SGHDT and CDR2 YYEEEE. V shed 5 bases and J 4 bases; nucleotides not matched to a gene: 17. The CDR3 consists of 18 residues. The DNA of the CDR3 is TGTGCCAGCAGACGAGAACATAGCGGGAGCGGGTTAGCAGATACGCAGTATTTT. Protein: CASRREHSGSGLADTQYF.

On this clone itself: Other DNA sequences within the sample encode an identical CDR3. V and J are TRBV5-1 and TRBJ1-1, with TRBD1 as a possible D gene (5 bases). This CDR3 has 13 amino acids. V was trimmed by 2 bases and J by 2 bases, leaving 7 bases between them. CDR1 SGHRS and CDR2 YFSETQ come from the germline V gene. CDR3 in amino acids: CASSFQGNTEAFF. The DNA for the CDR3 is TGCGCCAGCAGCTTCCAGGGTAACACTGAAGCTTTCTTT.

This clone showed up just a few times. This chain's CDR3 is CASSLGGLNTEAFF. CDR3 nucleotide sequence: TGTGCCAGCAGCTTAGGAGGTTTGAACACTGAAGCTTTCTTT. The rearrangement joins TRBV7-3 to TRBJ1-1; D remains unclear. CDR3 size: 14 residues. Deletions cut 2 bases from V and 0 bases from J, with 7 bases between. Germline V gives CDR1 SGHTA, CDR2 FQGTGA.

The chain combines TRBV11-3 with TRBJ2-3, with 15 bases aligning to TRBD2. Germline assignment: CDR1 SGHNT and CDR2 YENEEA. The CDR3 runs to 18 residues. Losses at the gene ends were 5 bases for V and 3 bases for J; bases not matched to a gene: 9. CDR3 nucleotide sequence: TGTGCCAGCAGCAGGACTAGCGGGAGGGCCATAGGGACAGATACGCAGTATTTT. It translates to CASSRTSGRAIGTDTQYF.

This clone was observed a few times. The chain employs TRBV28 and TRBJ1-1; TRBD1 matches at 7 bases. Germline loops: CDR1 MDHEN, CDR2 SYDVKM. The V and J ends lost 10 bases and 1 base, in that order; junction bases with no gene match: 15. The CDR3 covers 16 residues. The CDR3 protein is CAITLGRGRGNTEAFF. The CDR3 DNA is TGTGCCATTACCCTGGGGAGGGGGCGGGGGAACACTGAAGCTTTCTTT.

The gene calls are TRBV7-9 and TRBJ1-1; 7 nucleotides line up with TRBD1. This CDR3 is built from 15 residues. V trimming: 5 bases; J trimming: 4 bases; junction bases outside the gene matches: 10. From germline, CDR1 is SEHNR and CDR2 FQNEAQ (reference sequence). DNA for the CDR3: TGTGCCAGCAGCCGTATCACAGGGGTAGGCACTGAAGCTTTCTTT. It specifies CASSRITGVGTEAFF.

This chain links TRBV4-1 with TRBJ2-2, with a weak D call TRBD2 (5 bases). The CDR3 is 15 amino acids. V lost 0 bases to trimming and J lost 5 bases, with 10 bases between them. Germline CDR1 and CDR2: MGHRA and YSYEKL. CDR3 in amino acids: CASSQEGSRTGELFF. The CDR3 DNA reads TGCGCCAGCAGCCAAGAAGGGAGTAGGACCGGGGAGCTGTTTTTT.

The CDR3 sequence: CASSSGSSGGYTF. CDR3 coding DNA: TGTGCCAGCAGCTCGGGGTCGAGTGGTGGCTACACCTTC. The chain couples TRBV11-2 to TRBJ1-2; D gene unclear. Germline-derived CDR1 and CDR2 are SGHAT and FQNNGV. This CDR3 comprises 13 residues. Deletions cut 4 bases from V and 7 bases from J, with 13 bases between. The full variable domain, rest sourced from reference TRBV11-2 and TRBJ1-2, is EAGVAQSPRYKIIEKRQSVAFWCNPISGHATLYWYQQILGQGPKLLIQFQNNGVVDDSQLPKDRFSAERLKGVDSTLKIQPAKLEDSAVYLCASSSGSSGGYTFGSGTRLTVV.